What follows are 20 T cell receptor beta chains derived from one specimen sequenced in a study of cytomegalovirus exposure and HLA in healthy donors. The method was immunoSEQ multiplex PCR; TCRdb's version includes in-frame clones alone and lacks a portion of them. Among tens of thousands of clones listed, 94% were seen once. The specimen sequenced was PBMCs. These receptors came from a woman under 30 in good health and CMV-seropositive.

The chain links TRBV7-9 to TRBJ1-4; D not certain. Trimming stripped 5 bases from V and 10 bases from J, with 20 bases between. The CDR3 runs to 15 residues. CDR1 is SEHNR and CDR2 is FQNEAQ in the germline V gene (reference sequence). Here the CDR3 reads CASSLSLEISGKLFF. CDR3 in DNA: TGTGCCAGCAGCCTCTCGTTGGAGATCTCGGGAAAACTGTTTTTT.

The chain uses TRBV5-1 and TRBJ1-3; a weak D match, TRBD1 (5 bases). V lost 2 bases, J lost 0 bases, and 12 bases lay in between. Looked up from germline, CDR1 is SGHRS and CDR2 is YFSETQ. This CDR3 region has 16 residues. CDR3 sequence: CASSFAGVASGNTIYF. The CDR3, as DNA: TGCGCCAGCAGCTTTGCGGGGGTTGCCTCTGGAAACACCATATATTTT.

V is TRBV5-6 and J is TRBJ2-5, with 13 bases matching TRBD2. Looked up from germline, CDR1 is SGHDT and CDR2 is YYEEEE. This CDR3 spans 19 amino acids. J gave up 5 bases and V 1 base, and 14 bases lay outside the gene matches. The CDR3 loop is CASSLLGLAGRSTRETQYF. DNA of the CDR3: TGTGCCAGCAGCTTGTTGGGACTAGCGGGGAGATCAACCCGGGAGACCCAGTACTTC.

The chain joins TRBV19 to TRBJ2-7, with 11 bases aligning to TRBD2. Looked up from germline, CDR1 is LNHDA and CDR2 is SQIVND (reference sequence). V gave up 3 bases and J gave up 3 bases; unmatched junction bases: 4. The length of the CDR3 is 15 residues. CDR3 coding DNA: TGTGCCAGTAGTATCGTACTAGCGGGAGACTACGAGCAGTACTTC. Translating gives CASSIVLAGDYEQYF. The full variable domain, with the rest looked up from reference TRBV19 and TRBJ2-7, is DGGITQSPKYLFRKEGQNVTLSCEQNLNHDAMYWYRQDPGQGLRLIYYSQIVNDFQKGDIAEGYSVSREKKESFPLTVTSAQKNPTAFYLCASSIVLAGDYEQYFGPGTRLTVT.

In DNA, the CDR3 is TGTGCCAGCCGAGAGGGCCTGGGTCGCACAGATACGCAGTATTTT. Translated: CASREGLGRTDTQYF. This chain joins TRBV2 and TRBJ2-3; possible D gene TRBD2, 5 bases. Deletions cut 8 bases from V and 1 base from J, with 16 bases between. The CDR3 contains 15 residues. Germline assignment: CDR1 SNHLY and CDR2 FYNNEI.

The V call is TRBV4-3, the J call TRBJ1-2; 8 nucleotides match TRBD1. The germline gives CDR1 LGHNA, CDR2 YSLEER. Losses at the gene ends were 0 bases for V and 7 bases for J; bases not matched to a gene: 13. The CDR3 consists of 17 residues. Here the CDR3 DNA reads TGCGCCAGCAGCCAAGACTGGGGACAGGTGGTCTTTGGTGGCTACACCTTC. It specifies CASSQDWGQVVFGGYTF.

The chain uses TRBV6-1 and TRBJ1-3; D call uncertain. Per the germline V gene, CDR1 is MNHNS and CDR2 is SASEGT. The V and J ends lost 7 bases and 0 bases respectively, with 13 bases between them. The CDR3 spans 15 residues. The CDR3 bases are TGTGCCAGCACCGGAAATTACTACTCTGGAAACACCATATATTTT. Translating it yields CASTGNYYSGNTIYF.

This chain joins TRBV28 and TRBJ1-3; D might be TRBD1 (6 bases). Germline CDR1 MDHEN, CDR2 SYDVKM. The CDR3 runs to 13 residues. Trimming cost V 6 bases and J 4 bases, with 10 bases left between them. CDR3 amino acids: CASRRTAGNTIYF. The CDR3 nucleotides read TGTGCCAGCAGACGGACAGCCGGAAACACCATATATTTT.

J is TRBJ1-6 and V is TRBV5-6, with 7 bases aligning to TRBD1. Germline trimming cut 3 bases from V and 7 bases from J; bases unmatched to any gene: 10. The germline V gene encodes CDR1 SGHDT and CDR2 YYEEEE. CDR3 length: 16 residues. The CDR3: CASSSDRNLWNSPLHF. The CDR3 DNA reads as TGTGCCAGCAGCTCGGACAGGAATCTATGGAATTCACCCCTCCACTTT.

The chain links TRBV27 to TRBJ2-7; 7 bases are a match to TRBD2. In germline, CDR1 is MNHEY, CDR2 SMNVEV (reference sequence). The CDR3 consists of 14 residues. Trimming cost V 3 bases and J 4 bases; bases outside gene matches: 6. CDR3 in amino acids: CASSFGREGYEQYF. DNA for the CDR3: TGTGCCAGCAGTTTCGGCAGGGAGGGGTACGAGCAGTACTTC.

The count of this clone is one. The chain carries TRBV18 and TRBJ1-6, with D possibly matching TRBD1 (5 bases). Germline V gene sequence: CDR1 KGHSH, CDR2 LQKENI. This CDR3 has 15 amino acids. Trimming took 0 bases from V and 7 from J, leaving 10 bases between them. The CDR3, as DNA: TGTGCCAGCTCACCACCCCAGGGTAGGAATTCACCCCTCCACTTT. Translating it yields CASSPPQGRNSPLHF.

CDR3 loop: CASSLGGGMTDTQYF. DNA for the CDR3: TGCGCCAGCAGCTTAGGCGGGGGGATGACAGATACGCAGTATTTT. The J gene is TRBJ2-3, the V gene TRBV5-1, with 8 bases matching TRBD2. The junction had 5 bases not matched to a gene; V was cut back by 2 bases and J by 3 bases. The germline V gene has CDR1 SGHRS and CDR2 YFSETQ. CDR3 length equals 15 residues.

The chain is built from TRBV19 and TRBJ2-3, with 9 bases identical to TRBD2. V lost 1 base to trimming and J lost 6 bases; unmatched junction nucleotides: 11. Germline values: CDR1 LNHDA, CDR2 SQIVND (reference sequence). The CDR3 extends over 17 amino acids. In DNA, the CDR3 is TGTGCCAGTAGTATAGCGACTAGCGGAGGGCCACGGGATACGCAGTATTTT. This gives the protein CASSIATSGGPRDTQYF.

The V gene is TRBV9, the J gene TRBJ1-2, with TRBD1 as a possible D gene (5 bases). The ends were cut back, 4 bases at V and 6 bases at J, with 19 bases in the middle. The CDR3 length is 15 residues. Germline CDR1 is SGDLS and CDR2 is YYNGEE. In DNA form, the CDR3 reads TGTGCCAGCAGCCCCCCCATTGAAGGGACTGATGGCTACACCTTC. This gives the protein CASSPPIEGTDGYTF.

This chain uses TRBV2 with TRBJ2-7; perhaps TRBD1 as D (6 bases). CDR3 length equals 13 residues. V was cut by 5 bases and J by 5 bases, with 13 bases left in between. Germline-derived CDR1 and CDR2 are SNHLY and FYNNEI. The CDR3 reads CASSKSRGHEQYF. In DNA, the CDR3 is TGTGCCAGCAGTAAAAGCAGGGGCCACGAGCAGTACTTC.

Only one count was recorded for this clone. The genes are TRBV30 and TRBJ1-6; D perhaps matches TRBD1 (6 bases). Germline V CDR1 and CDR2: GTSNPN, SVGIG (reference sequence). V was shortened by 4 bases and J by 9 bases, with 16 bases between the two germline ends. CDR3 length: 14 residues. This chain's CDR3 is CAWNRETVASPLHF. In DNA form, the CDR3 reads TGTGCCTGGAACAGGGAGACAGTGGCTTCACCCCTCCACTTT.

This rearrangement joins TRBV9 to TRBJ2-1; D is uncertain. The CDR3 loop spans 12 amino acids. CDR1 and CDR2 from the germline V gene are SGDLS and YYNGEE. V shed 4 bases and J shed 5 bases, with 7 bases lying between them. In DNA, the CDR3 is TGTGCCAGCAGCCCTTCTAACAATGAGCAGTTCTTC. Protein product: CASSPSNNEQFF.

The chain uses TRBV5-1 and TRBJ2-2; 7 bases agree with TRBD1. The CDR3 covers 18 residues. Germline assignment: CDR1 SGHRS and CDR2 YFSETQ. V lost 4 bases and J lost 0; bases outside the gene matches: 12. The CDR3 bases are TGCGCCAGCAGCCCGCTGACAGGGAACGGTGCGAACACCGGGGAGCTGTTTTTT. Its protein product is CASSPLTGNGANTGELFF.

The chain is built from TRBV11-3 and TRBJ2-2; 14 bases line up with TRBD2. Germline values: CDR1 SGHNT, CDR2 YENEEA. The junction had 3 bases not matched to a gene; V was cut back by 5 bases and J by 4 bases. This CDR3 is 16 amino acids long. The CDR3 reads CASSPGLAGGTGELFF. CDR3 in DNA: TGTGCCAGCAGCCCCGGACTAGCGGGGGGCACCGGGGAGCTGTTTTTT.

This chain links TRBV4-2 with TRBJ2-7, with TRBD2 matching over 10 bases. CDR1 is LGHNA, CDR2 YNFKEQ, per germline. The V segment lost 2 bases and the J segment 4 bases; nucleotides outside the gene matches: 5. The CDR3 length is 15 residues. The CDR3 sequence is CASSQSGRAGYEQYF. DNA for the CDR3: TGTGCCAGCAGCCAAAGCGGGAGGGCCGGGTACGAGCAGTACTTC.